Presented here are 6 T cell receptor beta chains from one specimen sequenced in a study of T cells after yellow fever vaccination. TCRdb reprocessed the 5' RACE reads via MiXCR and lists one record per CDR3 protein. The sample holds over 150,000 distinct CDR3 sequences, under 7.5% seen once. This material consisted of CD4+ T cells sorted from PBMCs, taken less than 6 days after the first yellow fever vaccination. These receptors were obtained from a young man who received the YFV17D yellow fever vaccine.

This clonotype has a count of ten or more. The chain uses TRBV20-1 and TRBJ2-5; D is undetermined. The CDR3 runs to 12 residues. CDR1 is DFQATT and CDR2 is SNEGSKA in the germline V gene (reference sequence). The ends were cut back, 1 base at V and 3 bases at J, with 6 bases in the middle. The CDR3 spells CSARVSKETQYF. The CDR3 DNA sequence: TGCAGTGCTAGAGTATCAAAAGAGACCCAGTACTTC.

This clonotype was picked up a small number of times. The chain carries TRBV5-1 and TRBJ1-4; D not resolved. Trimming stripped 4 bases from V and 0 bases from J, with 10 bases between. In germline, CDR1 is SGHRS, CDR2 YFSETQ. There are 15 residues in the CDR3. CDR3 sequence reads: CASSPGGTTNEKLFF. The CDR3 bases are TGCGCCAGCAGCCCGGGCGGGACAACTAATGAAAAACTGTTTTTT.

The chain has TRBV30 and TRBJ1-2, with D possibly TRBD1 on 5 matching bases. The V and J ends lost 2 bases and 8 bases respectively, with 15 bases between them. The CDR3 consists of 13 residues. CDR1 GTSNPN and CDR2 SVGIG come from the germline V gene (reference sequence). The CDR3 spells CAWSIGAGEGYTF. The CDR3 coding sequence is TGTGCCTGGAGTATCGGGGCCGGGGAAGGCTACACCTTC.

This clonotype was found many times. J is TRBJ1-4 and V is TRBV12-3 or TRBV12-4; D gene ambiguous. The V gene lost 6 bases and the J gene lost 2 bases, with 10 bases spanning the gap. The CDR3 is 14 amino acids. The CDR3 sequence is CASREWGTNEKLFF. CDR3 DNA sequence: TGTGCCAGCAGGGAGTGGGGTACTAATGAAAAACTGTTTTTT.

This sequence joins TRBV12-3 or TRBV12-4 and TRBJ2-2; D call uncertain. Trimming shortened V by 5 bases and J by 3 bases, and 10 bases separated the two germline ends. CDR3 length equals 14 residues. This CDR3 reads CASSEFYYTGELFF. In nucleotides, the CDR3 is TGTGCCAGCAGTGAATTCTACTACACCGGGGAGCTGTTTTTT.

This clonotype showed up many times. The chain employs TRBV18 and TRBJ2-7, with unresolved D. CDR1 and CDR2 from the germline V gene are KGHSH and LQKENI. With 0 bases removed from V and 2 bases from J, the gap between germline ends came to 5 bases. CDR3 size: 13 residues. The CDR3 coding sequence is TGTGCCAGCTCACCACCGGCAACCTACGAGCAGTACTTC. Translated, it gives CASSPPATYEQYF. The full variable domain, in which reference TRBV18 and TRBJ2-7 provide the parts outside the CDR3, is NAGVMQNPRHLVRRRGQEARLRCSPMKGHSHVYWYRQLPEEGLKFMVYLQKENIIDESGMPKERFSAEFPKEGPSILRIQQVVRGDSAAYFCASSPPATYEQYFGPGTRLTVT.